The 4 T cell receptor beta chains below were found in one sample sequenced in a study. TCRdb processed the RT-PCR reads anew with MiXCR; each CDR3 protein has one entry. Of approximately 720,000 distinct CDR3 sequences listed, about 14% are singletons. Sequencing was carried out using memory CD4+ T cells from blood. All receptors derive from a female donor in good health, serving as a healthy control.

This clonotype was detected only a few times. V is TRBV20-1 and J is TRBJ1-3; D unresolved. Per the germline V gene, CDR1 is DFQATT and CDR2 is SNEGSKA (reference sequence). CDR3 size: 16 residues. Trimming removed 0 bases from V and 4 bases from J, with 16 bases in between. CDR3 sequence reads: CSARDLGRFGGNTIYF. DNA for the CDR3: TGCAGTGCTAGAGATTTAGGACGATTTGGGGGAAACACCATATATTTT.

This clonotype was seen a few times. The J gene is TRBJ2-7, the V gene TRBV20-1; no firm D call. V shed 4 bases and J shed 1 base, with 8 bases lying between them. The CDR3 has 12 amino acids. Per germline, CDR1 DFQATT and CDR2 SNEGSKA (reference sequence). The CDR3 region has the DNA TGCAGTGCTAAACAACCATCCTACGAGCAGTACTTC. It yields the protein CSAKQPSYEQYF.

This clonotype was observed many times. V is TRBV12-3 or TRBV12-4 and J is TRBJ2-7; 9 nucleotides line up with TRBD1. V lost 5 bases, J lost 2 bases, and 7 bases stayed unmatched. The CDR3 contains 15 residues. DNA for the CDR3: TGTGCCAGCAGTCCAAGGACAGGGGTCGCCTACGAGCAGTACTTC. It yields the protein CASSPRTGVAYEQYF.

The rearrangement joins TRBV28 to TRBJ2-4; tentatively, D is TRBD2 (6 bases). Trimming left V 8 bases short and J 1 base short, with 9 bases between. The CDR3 spans 13 residues. The V gene's germline CDR1 is MDHEN and CDR2 SYDVKM. Here the CDR3 reads CASSGTAKNIQYF. The CDR3 DNA sequence: TGTGCCAGCTCTGGGACTGCCAAAAACATTCAGTACTTC.